Listed below are T cell receptor beta chains from one sample, sequenced in a study of T cells after yellow fever vaccination. Each CDR3 protein is one row after TCRdb ran MiXCR on the 5' RACE reads. Of about 260,000 distinct CDR3 sequences detected, 3.6% appear once; the ten largest clones hold approximately 18%. Material: PBMCs, obtained 15 days after the yellow fever booster vaccination. All receptors come from a man aged 18 to 30 who received the YFV17D yellow fever vaccine. CDR3s include the opening cysteine and the closing phenylalanine or tryptophan. A D gene is named only where the DNA matches it firmly. Clone size is given for some rows only: seen once, a few or many times, or a class if the clone is expanded.

j_call,v_call,d_call,clone_size,cdr3_nt,cdr3_aa
TRBJ2-5,TRBV7-2,TRBD2,many,TGTGCCAGCAGCCCGACTAGCGGGGGACCTACCCAGTACTTC,CASSPTSGGPTQYF
TRBJ1-6,TRBV20-1,TRBD1,many,TGCAGTGCGAGGACAGGGGCCACCTATAATTCACCCCTCCACTTT,CSARTGATYNSPLHF
TRBJ2-4,TRBV5-4,-,many,TGTGCCAGCAGCAACCCTAACCGGGAAGCCAAAAACATTCAGTACTTC,CASSNPNREAKNIQYF
TRBJ1-2,TRBV25-1,-,many,TGTGCCAGCAGTGCCACAGGGTACTATGGCTACACCTTC,CASSATGYYGYTF
TRBJ1-2,TRBV10-2,-,many,TGCGCCAGCACCCGGGACCGACCCCGAGGATATGGCTACACCTTC,CASTRDRPRGYGYTF
TRBJ2-5,TRBV25-1,TRBD2,many,TGTGCCAGCAGTCACCCTGGGGGACTAGGCACCGTCCTCAAAGAGACCCAGTACTTC,CASSHPGGLGTVLKETQYF
TRBJ2-5,TRBV7-9,TRBD2,many,TGTGCCAGCCTACGGGGGGGCCAGGAGACCCAGTACTTC,CASLRGGQETQYF
TRBJ2-1,TRBV10-2,TRBD2,many,TGCGCCAGCAGTGAGTTTAGCGGGACTTATTACAATGAGCAGTTCTTC,CASSEFSGTYYNEQFF
TRBJ2-1,TRBV7-2,TRBD2,many,TGTGCCAGCAGTCGCTACGAACTAGCGCCCTACAATGAGCAGTTCTTC,CASSRYELAPYNEQFF
TRBJ2-2,TRBV7-9,TRBD1,many,TGTGCCAGCAGCTTATCAAGGGGGCCCGGGGAGCTGTTTTTT,CASSLSRGPGELFF
TRBJ2-5,TRBV7-9,-,few,TGTGCCAGCAGCTCCTGGTTCGAAGAAAAGGAGACCCAGTACTTC,CASSSWFEEKETQYF
TRBJ2-5,TRBV6-5,-,many,TGTGCCAGCAGTTACTCGAAGGGCACTCTCCAGGAGACCCAGTACTTC,CASSYSKGTLQETQYF
TRBJ2-2,TRBV12-3/TRBV12-4,-,many,TGTGCCAGCGGCGATCCGGGACACAGAAACACCGGGGAGCTGTTTTTT,CASGDPGHRNTGELFF
TRBJ2-1,TRBV5-1,-,many,TGCGCCAGCAGCATCCAATGGAATGAGCAGTTCTTC,CASSIQWNEQFF
TRBJ2-3,TRBV7-2,TRBD2,many,TGTGCCAGCAGAGTACTAGCGGGGGGGCTGGGGGCGCAGTATTTT,CASRVLAGGLGAQYF
TRBJ2-1,TRBV10-3,TRBD2,-,TGTGCCATCTGTGGACGGGGGGGCCAGAATGAGGAGTTCTTC,CAICGRGGQNEEFF
TRBJ1-1,TRBV25-1,-,many,TGTGCCAGCAGAACGAGTTGGACTGAAGCTTTCTTT,CASRTSWTEAFF
TRBJ2-5,TRBV6-1,-,many,TGTGCCAGCAGTGCGACCTCAGGGGCGTGGGAGACCCAGTACTTC,CASSATSGAWETQYF
TRBJ2-3,TRBV5-1,TRBD2,many,TGCGCCAGCAGCCCCCGGGACGGGGGGATAGATACGCAGTATTTT,CASSPRDGGIDTQYF
TRBJ2-5,TRBV18,TRBD1,many,TGTGCCAGCTCAGCGGACAGGGGCGGTGAGACCCAGTACTTC,CASSADRGGETQYF
TRBJ1-4,TRBV12-3/TRBV12-4,-,many,TGTGCCAGCAGTTTTCGGGCAGATACAGGAAAACTGTTTTTT,CASSFRADTGKLFF